A single sample gave rise to the 16 T cell receptor beta chains below, sequenced in a study of blood T cells in healthy people across ages (dated by TCRdb to the mid-2010s). The library was made by 5' RACE. The sample was run on an Illumina HiSeq 2500. A second PCR of roughly 7 to 12 cycles was performed with a sample-barcoded 5' primer and a J-beta primer mix. TCRdb ran its own pipeline on the public reads, namely fastp trimming at Q25 and MiXCR clone calling, and kept in-frame beta chains. Rows matching on CDR3 protein sequence are summarized as one entry with the most common DNA and genes. This sample holds roughly 790,000 distinct CDR3 sequences; 40% to 45% were observed only once. Together, the top ten hold 20% to 25% of the sample. Sequencing used blood. These receptor sequences come from a woman in her fifties or sixties in good health.

The chain carries TRBV20-1 and TRBJ2-1, with TRBD2 matching over 10 bases. Germline CDR1 is DFQATT and CDR2 is SNEGSKA (reference sequence). The junction had 7 bases not matched to a gene; V was cut back by 3 bases and J by 8 bases. The CDR3 is made up of 14 amino acids. In nucleotides, the CDR3 is TGCAGTGCTAGGAGGGGACTAGCGTCCCATGAGCAGTTCTTC. Its translation is CSARRGLASHEQFF.

This clonotype has a count of ten or more. The chain uses TRBV29-1 and TRBJ2-3; D call uncertain. The CDR3 has 14 residues. Germline V gene lookup returns CDR1 SQVTM and CDR2 ANQGSEA. V was cut by 4 bases and J by 0 bases, with 11 bases left in between. The CDR3 protein is CSVAVQPSTDTQYF. The CDR3 DNA reads as TGCAGCGTTGCGGTCCAGCCTAGCACAGATACGCAGTATTTT.

This clonotype was recorded once. The CDR3 DNA reads as TGTGCCAGCTCACCAGTCACTAGCGACACGCAGTATTTT. Its translation is CASSPVTSDTQYF. This rearrangement joins TRBV18 to TRBJ2-3, with TRBD2 matching 7 bases. Losses at the gene ends were 2 bases for V and 9 bases for J; bases not matched to a gene: 5. In germline, CDR1 is KGHSH, CDR2 LQKENI. The CDR3 length is 13 residues.

The V gene is TRBV7-2, the J gene TRBJ2-3, with D possibly being TRBD2 (7 bases). The CDR3 is 13 amino acids. V lost 11 bases, J lost 6 bases, and 18 bases lay in between. The germline V gene encodes CDR1 SGHTA and CDR2 FQGNSA. CDR3 loop: CAGRGGSGDTQYF. DNA of the CDR3: TGTGCCGGAAGGGGGGGGTCGGGCGATACGCAGTATTTT.

In this sample, this clonotype turned up a few times. The chain has TRBV5-6 and TRBJ2-3; 8 bases align to TRBD2. The CDR3 extends over 17 amino acids. Germline V gene sequence: CDR1 SGHDT, CDR2 YYEEEE. The V gene end was trimmed by 1 base and the J gene end by 0 bases; junction bases not matched to a gene: 7. CDR3 in amino acids: CASSLFVAGFSTDTQYF. The CDR3 DNA reads TGTGCCAGCAGCTTGTTCGTAGCGGGATTCAGCACAGATACGCAGTATTTT.

CDR3 region: CASSPLSGYEQYF. The CDR3, as DNA: TGTGCCAGCAGTCCCCTTTCGGGCTACGAGCAGTACTTC. V usage is TRBV6-5 and J usage is TRBJ2-7; D ambiguous. Trimming cost V 5 bases and J 3 bases, with 11 bases left between them. Germline CDR1 is MNHEY and CDR2 is SVGAGI. CDR3 size: 13 residues.

The V gene is TRBV20-1, the J gene TRBJ2-3; D may be TRBD2 (6 bases). The CDR3 runs 13 residues. The ends were cut back, 7 bases at V and 6 bases at J, with 17 bases in the middle. Germline values: CDR1 DFQATT, CDR2 SNEGSKA (reference sequence). CDR3 in amino acids: CSVLGTPGDTQYF. The CDR3 nucleotides are TGCAGTGTCCTAGGGACTCCTGGCGATACGCAGTATTTT.

The rearrangement uses TRBV5-4 and TRBJ1-1; D unresolved. This CDR3 spans 13 amino acids. From germline, CDR1 is SGHNT and CDR2 YYREEE (reference sequence). Trimming took off 1 base at V and 3 bases at J, with 7 bases between the two ends. CDR3 DNA: TGTGCCAGCAGCTTGCAGACCCACACTGAAGCTTTCTTT. This gives the protein CASSLQTHTEAFF. The full variable domain, in which reference TRBV5-4 and TRBJ1-1 provide the parts outside the CDR3, is ETGVTQSPTHLIKTRGQQVTLRCSSQSGHNTVSWYQQALGQGPQFIFQYYREEENGRGNFPPRFSGLQFPNYSSELNVNALELDDSALYLCASSLQTHTEAFFGQGTRLTVV.

The chain links TRBV7-9 to TRBJ1-1; TRBD1 might be the D (5 bases). Germline assignment: CDR1 SEHNR and CDR2 FQNEAQ (reference sequence). Trimming cost V 5 bases and J 1 base, with 8 bases left between them. This CDR3 is built from 13 residues. This CDR3 is CASSGDGNTEAFF. The CDR3 DNA reads as TGTGCCAGCAGCGGGGACGGGAACACTGAAGCTTTCTTT.

In its sample, this clonotype was seen a few times. The chain recombines TRBV7-6 with TRBJ2-5, with a weak D call TRBD1 (6 bases). The germline V gene has CDR1 SGHVS and CDR2 FNYEAQ. The V end was cut by 1 base, the J end by 2 bases, with 8 bases between. The CDR3 consists of 14 residues. CDR3 protein: CASSLVDRQETQYF. The DNA of the CDR3 is TGTGCCAGCAGCTTAGTAGACAGGCAAGAGACCCAGTACTTC.

V usage is TRBV6-5 and J usage is TRBJ1-1; D possibly corresponds to TRBD1 (6 bases). CDR3 length equals 15 residues. V was trimmed by 5 bases and J by 4 bases, leaving 17 bases between them. Germline V gives CDR1 MNHEY, CDR2 SVGAGI. The CDR3 protein is CASSTEYRVATEAFF. CDR3 sequence (DNA): TGTGCCAGCAGTACAGAGTACAGGGTCGCCACTGAAGCTTTCTTT.

This clonotype has more than one count but fewer than ten. The chain couples TRBV20-1 to TRBJ2-7, with D possibly matching TRBD2 (6 bases). Germline V gene sequence: CDR1 DFQATT, CDR2 SNEGSKA (reference sequence). The CDR3 sequence is 13 residues long. V was cut by 3 bases and J by 5 bases, with 14 bases left in between. Here the CDR3 reads CSAREGSMDEQYF. DNA of the CDR3: TGCAGTGCTAGGGAGGGAAGTATGGACGAGCAGTACTTC.

This clonotype was observed once. The gene calls are TRBV5-1 and TRBJ2-3; 14 nucleotides line up with TRBD2. Germline CDR1 is SGHRS and CDR2 is YFSETQ. This CDR3 region has 17 residues. V trimming: 3 bases; J trimming: 0 bases; junction bases outside the gene matches: 3. The CDR3 reads CASSSGLAGESTDTQYF. DNA of the CDR3: TGCGCCAGCAGCTCGGGACTAGCGGGGGAGAGCACAGATACGCAGTATTTT.

Note on this clonotype: A much larger clone lies a single base off, so this may be a read error. This chain connects TRBV24-1 to TRBJ2-1; a possible D gene is TRBD2 (5 bases). Germline values: CDR1 KGHDR, CDR2 SFDVKD. The CDR3 is 15 amino acids. Trimming left V 1 base short and J 0 bases short, with 6 bases between. The CDR3 loop reads CATSDLRGSYNEQFF. As DNA, the CDR3 is TGTGCCACCAGTGATTTACGGGGCTCCTACAATGAGCAGTTCTTC.

In its sample, this clonotype was seen a few times. The chain couples TRBV7-8 to TRBJ2-1; D is undetermined. The CDR3 covers 13 residues. Germline CDR1 reads SGHVS; CDR2 reads FQNEAQ. V lost 6 bases, J lost 8 bases, and 14 bases lay in between. The DNA for the CDR3 is TGTGCCAGCAGGCCGTTCGGGCGGCATGAGCAGTTCTTC. As protein: CASRPFGRHEQFF.

In nucleotides, the CDR3 is TGTGCCAGCAGCCACGGGGGACCGGGCAGCACAGATACGCAGTATTTT. This encodes CASSHGGPGSTDTQYF. This rearrangement joins TRBV4-2 to TRBJ2-3; weak D call: TRBD2 (6 bases). The CDR3 loop spans 16 amino acids. CDR1 and CDR2 from the germline V gene are LGHNA and YNFKEQ. Trimming pared 3 bases from V and 0 bases from J, leaving 13 bases between.